Listed below are T cell receptor beta chains from one sample, sequenced in a study of cytomegalovirus exposure and HLA in healthy donors. TCRdb keeps only in-frame clones here, not all; method: immunoSEQ multiplex PCR. The sample includes 80,000 to 130,000 clones, approximately 77% of them seen just once. The sample was PBMCs. The source of these receptors is a male donor in good health and CMV-seropositive. CDR3s include the opening cysteine and the closing phenylalanine or tryptophan. Fields, in order: clone size, D gene, V gene, J gene, CDR3 DNA, CDR3 protein. The D gene is left open where the match is weak. Size is omitted from some rows. Given values are once, few, many or a class for expanded clones.

clone size: -; D gene: TRBD2; V gene: TRBV7-9; J gene: TRBJ2-1; CDR3 DNA: TGTGCCAGCAGCCTCAGGACTAGCGGTTCCTACAATGAGCAGTTCTTC; CDR3 protein: CASSLRTSGSYNEQFF
clone size: -; D gene: TRBD1; V gene: TRBV7-9; J gene: TRBJ2-3; CDR3 DNA: TGTGCCAGCAGCTTCGAGGACAGGGAGTTCAATACGCAGTATTTT; CDR3 protein: CASSFEDREFNTQYF
clone size: -; D gene: -; V gene: TRBV7-2; J gene: TRBJ1-5; CDR3 DNA: TGTGCCAGCAGCCCGCAGGGAGGTAGCAATCAGCCCCAGCATTTT; CDR3 protein: CASSPQGGSNQPQHF
clone size: -; D gene: -; V gene: TRBV30; J gene: TRBJ1-2; CDR3 DNA: TGTGCCTGGAGCGACCCCCCGGGGTACTATGGCTACACCTTC; CDR3 protein: CAWSDPPGYYGYTF
clone size: -; D gene: -; V gene: TRBV6-5; J gene: TRBJ2-5; CDR3 DNA: TGTGCCAGCAGTTACTCGGGCAGGATCCAAGAGACCCAGTACTTC; CDR3 protein: CASSYSGRIQETQYF
clone size: -; D gene: TRBD2; V gene: TRBV7-9; J gene: TRBJ2-3; CDR3 DNA: TGTGCCAGCAGCCCGGGACTAGCGAGCGCAGATACGCAGTATTTT; CDR3 protein: CASSPGLASADTQYF
clone size: -; D gene: TRBD1; V gene: TRBV11-2; J gene: TRBJ1-2; CDR3 DNA: TGTGCCAGCAGACCCGGGACAGGGTTTGAGGTGGGCTACACCTTC; CDR3 protein: CASRPGTGFEVGYTF
clone size: -; D gene: -; V gene: TRBV2; J gene: TRBJ2-1; CDR3 DNA: TGTGCCAGCAGTGCCGAGTCCTACAATGAGCAGTTCTTC; CDR3 protein: CASSAESYNEQFF
clone size: -; D gene: -; V gene: TRBV15; J gene: TRBJ1-5; CDR3 DNA: TGTGCCACCAGCTTACAGGGAGATTGGAATCAGCCCCAGCATTTT; CDR3 protein: CATSLQGDWNQPQHF
clone size: few; D gene: -; V gene: TRBV7-8; J gene: TRBJ2-2; CDR3 DNA: TGTGCCAGCAGCTTTTGGGGACACAAGAACACCGGGGAGCTGTTTTTT; CDR3 protein: CASSFWGHKNTGELFF
clone size: -; D gene: TRBD1; V gene: TRBV5-1; J gene: TRBJ2-1; CDR3 DNA: TGCGCCAGCAGCTCACAGGGGATCGATGAGCAGTTCTTC; CDR3 protein: CASSSQGIDEQFF
clone size: -; D gene: -; V gene: TRBV11-2; J gene: TRBJ1-2; CDR3 DNA: TGTGCCAGCAGCAGCGCCGCAGCTAACTATGGCTACACCTTC; CDR3 protein: CASSSAAANYGYTF
clone size: few; D gene: TRBD1; V gene: TRBV2; J gene: TRBJ1-1; CDR3 DNA: TGTGCCAGCAGTGAAGAGGGGACAGGGATGAACACTGAAGCTTTCTTT; CDR3 protein: CASSEEGTGMNTEAFF
clone size: -; D gene: -; V gene: TRBV4-1; J gene: TRBJ2-5; CDR3 DNA: TGCGCCAGCAGCCAAGGGTCGTTGGCAGGGTCGGCGACCCAGTACTTC; CDR3 protein: CASSQGSLAGSATQYF
clone size: -; D gene: TRBD2; V gene: TRBV5-6; J gene: TRBJ2-3; CDR3 DNA: TGTGCCAGCAGCCTAAGACTAGCGTCGAGCACAGATACGCAGTATTTT; CDR3 protein: CASSLRLASSTDTQYF
clone size: once; D gene: -; V gene: TRBV27; J gene: TRBJ1-3; CDR3 DNA: TGTGCCAGCAGTCTCTCCTTGGACAACTCTGGAAACACCATATATTTT; CDR3 protein: CASSLSLDNSGNTIYF
clone size: -; D gene: TRBD2; V gene: TRBV7-2; J gene: TRBJ2-7; CDR3 DNA: TGTGCCAGCAGCTTAGTTGGTACTAGCGCTGGATACCGTTACGAGCAGTACTTC; CDR3 protein: CASSLVGTSAGYRYEQYF
clone size: -; D gene: -; V gene: TRBV6-1; J gene: TRBJ2-7; CDR3 DNA: TGTGCCAGCAGTGAACTTGAGGGCGTACCCTACGAGCAGTACTTC; CDR3 protein: CASSELEGVPYEQYF
clone size: -; D gene: TRBD1; V gene: TRBV7-3; J gene: TRBJ1-3; CDR3 DNA: TGTGCCAGCAGCTCCAGTACAGGGGGCTCTGGAAACACCATATATTTT; CDR3 protein: CASSSSTGGSGNTIYF
clone size: -; D gene: TRBD1; V gene: TRBV5-1; J gene: TRBJ2-5; CDR3 DNA: TGCGCCAGCAGCCCCGGGACAGGGCAAGAGACCCAGTACTTC; CDR3 protein: CASSPGTGQETQYF
clone size: -; D gene: -; V gene: TRBV6-4; J gene: TRBJ2-3; CDR3 DNA: TGTGCCAGCAGTGACGAGGGTTCAGATACGCAGTATTTT; CDR3 protein: CASSDEGSDTQYF